The 3 T cell receptor beta chains given below trace back to one sample, sequenced in a study of T cell changes during pregnancy in multiple sclerosis. The method was immunoSEQ multiplex PCR; TCRdb's version includes in-frame clones alone and lacks a portion of them. Of roughly 45,000 clones in the sample, around 92% were seen once. The specimen comprised CD8+ T cells from peripheral blood mononuclear cells, sampled after pregnancy. These receptor sequences come from a female donor with multiple sclerosis, enrolled in a pregnancy study.

DNA for the CDR3: TGTGCCAGCAGTTACTCAGGACAGGGGGCTGGGCAGCCCCAGCATTTT. Protein: CASSYSGQGAGQPQHF. The chain carries TRBV6-6 and TRBJ1-5, with TRBD1 matching 11 bases. The germline gives CDR1 MNHNY, CDR2 SVGAGI (reference sequence). The trim removed 0 bases at V and 7 bases at J, leaving 5 bases unmatched. This CDR3 has 16 amino acids.

This clone was detected only a few times. V is TRBV29-1 and J is TRBJ2-2, with 8 nucleotides matching TRBD2. The V segment lost 4 bases and the J segment 3 bases; nucleotides outside the gene matches: 1. The CDR3 totals 13 residues. Per germline, CDR1 SQVTM and CDR2 ANQGSEA. CDR3 residues: CSVVLADTGELFF. The CDR3 DNA is TGCAGCGTTGTACTAGCGGACACCGGGGAGCTGTTTTTT.

The chain carries TRBV6-5 and TRBJ2-1; D is possibly TRBD2 (6 bases). V was pared by 4 bases and J by 11 bases, with 12 bases between. The germline V gene has CDR1 MNHEY and CDR2 SVGAGI. CDR3 length equals 12 residues. CDR3 DNA sequence: TGTGCCAGCAGTTTGTACCGGGAGAAGCAGTTCTTC. Translating it yields CASSLYREKQFF.